Presented here are 25 T cell receptor beta chains from one specimen sequenced in a study of blood T cell repertoires in COVID-19 (dated by TCRdb to 2019 to 2021). Libraries came from the immunoSEQ multiplex PCR assay. TCRdb mirrors the immuneACCESS table, restricted to in-frame sequences. Some clones are absent from its copies; in checked studies, under half trace to an unresolved V gene, and the reason for the others is unknown. For this sample the table gives just over 150,000 clones, of which approximately 82% were detected only once. The ten largest clonotypes hold about 20% of the sample. The sample consisted of peripheral blood. Every receptor here comes from a woman older than 75 with acute or convalescent COVID-19.

The chain uses TRBV6-5 and TRBJ1-2; D possibly corresponds to TRBD1 (5 bases). Germline V gene sequence: CDR1 MNHEY, CDR2 SVGAGI. There are 13 residues in the CDR3. Trimming left V 7 bases short and J 2 bases short, with 11 bases between. The CDR3 loop reads CASTDRQNYGYTF. The CDR3 nucleotides are TGTGCCAGCACCGACAGACAAAACTATGGCTACACCTTC.

This clone was seen just once. V usage is TRBV5-6 and J usage is TRBJ2-4; D possibly corresponds to TRBD2 (5 bases). This CDR3 contains 14 residues. The germline V and J ends were trimmed by 3 bases and 7 bases, with 14 bases remaining between them. Germline V CDR1 and CDR2: SGHDT, YYEEEE. This CDR3 is CASSSGIAGNIQYF. CDR3 sequence (DNA): TGTGCCAGCAGCTCGGGGATCGCTGGGAACATTCAGTACTTC.

The V and J genes are TRBV12-3 or TRBV12-4 and TRBJ1-6, with TRBD1 matching over 7 bases. J lost 10 bases, V lost 8 bases, and 8 bases had no gene match. CDR3 length equals 13 residues. CDR3 DNA sequence: TGTGCCAGCTCCGACAGGGTAGGGTCACCCCTCCACTTT. Its protein is CASSDRVGSPLHF.

This chain uses TRBV19 with TRBJ1-1; D gene unclear. CDR1 is LNHDA, CDR2 SQIVND, per germline (reference sequence). Trimming took 3 bases from V and 4 from J, leaving 12 bases between them. The CDR3 covers 14 residues. CDR3 DNA sequence: TGTGCCAGTAGTATGGCGAGAGGGAGCACTGAAGCTTTCTTT. This gives the protein CASSMARGSTEAFF.

This chain uses TRBV5-4 with TRBJ1-6, with D perhaps TRBD1 (5 bases). The CDR3 extends over 14 amino acids. Germline lookup yields CDR1 SGHNT and CDR2 YYREEE (reference sequence). V lost 4 bases and J lost 7, with 12 bases in between. The CDR3 DNA reads TGTGCCAGCAGCGGGGGGGGAGGGAATTCACCCCTCCACTTT. Its protein is CASSGGGGNSPLHF.

The V gene is TRBV10-2, the J gene TRBJ2-1, with 7 bases lining up with TRBD1. CDR1 and CDR2 (germline): WSHSY, SAAADI. Unmatched junction bases numbered 2, after V lost 6 bases and J lost 0 bases. The CDR3 runs 14 residues. The CDR3 loop is CASRNRGSYNEQFF. The CDR3 DNA reads as TGCGCCAGCAGGAACAGGGGCTCCTACAATGAGCAGTTCTTC.

The rearrangement links TRBV2 to TRBJ1-1; no definite D call. V was trimmed by 0 bases and J by 5 bases, leaving 10 bases between them. Germline V CDR1 and CDR2: SNHLY, FYNNEI. The CDR3 loop spans 14 amino acids. In DNA, the CDR3 is TGTGCCAGCAGTGAAGCGCTGGCCCTTACTGAAGCTTTCTTT. It is translated as CASSEALALTEAFF.

The V and J genes are TRBV3-1 (or the pseudogene TRBV3-2) and TRBJ2-1, with a weak D call TRBD1 (6 bases). The germline gives CDR1 LGHDT, CDR2 YNNKEL (reference sequence). The CDR3 is 15 residues long. Trimming left V 2 bases short and J 3 bases short, with 11 bases between. DNA of the CDR3: TGTGCCAGCAGCCAATCCAGGGACAACTACAATGAGCAGTTCTTC. Amino acids: CASSQSRDNYNEQFF.

The chain couples TRBV7-9 to TRBJ1-1; no definite D call. V lost 0 bases and J 11 bases, leaving 16 bases between the germline ends. The CDR3 extends over 14 amino acids. Germline V CDR1 and CDR2: SEHNR, FQNEAQ (reference sequence). CDR3 nucleotide sequence: TGTGCCAGCAGCTTAGCGGGAGGGTCAGTGGCGGCTTTCTTT. Protein: CASSLAGGSVAAFF.

This chain uses TRBV3-1 (or the pseudogene TRBV3-2) with TRBJ1-1; D might be TRBD1 (6 bases). Trimming pared 4 bases from V and 5 bases from J, leaving 17 bases between. Per germline, CDR1 LGHDT and CDR2 YNNKEL (reference sequence). This CDR3 is built from 15 residues. This CDR3 is CASSPRRDKGTEAFF. The CDR3 DNA sequence: TGTGCCAGCAGCCCACGAAGGGACAAGGGGACTGAAGCTTTCTTT.

V gene TRBV24-1 combines with J gene TRBJ2-1; 8 bases line up with TRBD2. CDR3 length: 16 amino acids. CDR1 is KGHDR, CDR2 SFDVKD, per germline. V gave up 5 bases and J gave up 5 bases; unmatched junction bases: 10. CDR3 DNA: TGTGCCACCAGTGGTCCAGCGGGAGCAGGAAACAATGAGCAGTTCTTC. Its translation is CATSGPAGAGNNEQFF.

In this sample, this clone turned up once. The rearrangement links TRBV6-1 to TRBJ1-2; 10 bases agree with TRBD1. The CDR3 consists of 17 residues. Germline V lookup: CDR1 MNHNS, CDR2 SASEGT. V lost 0 bases, J lost 2 bases, and 6 bases stayed unmatched. In DNA form, the CDR3 reads TGTGCCAGCAGTGAAGCGGGACAGGGGCGGAGAAACTATGGCTACACCTTC. Translated: CASSEAGQGRRNYGYTF.

Concerning this clone itself: Compared with germline, one end of the junction differs, possibly owing to a read error. The chain recombines TRBV6-5 with TRBJ2-7; D ambiguous. The V gene's germline CDR1 is MNHEY and CDR2 SVGAGI. The CDR3 has 12 residues. The CDR3 DNA follows: TGTGCCAGCAGTGACTCTACCTACGAGCAGTACTTC. As protein: CASSDSTYEQYF.

This chain uses TRBV19 with TRBJ2-1, with TRBD1 identical over 10 bases. V dropped 5 bases and J dropped 7; count of bases not matched to a gene: 5. This CDR3 spans 14 amino acids. Per germline, CDR1 LNHDA and CDR2 SQIVND (reference sequence). The CDR3 loop reads CASSRGQGWNEQFF. In DNA, the CDR3 is TGTGCCAGTAGTCGGGGACAGGGGTGGAATGAGCAGTTCTTC.

The V and J genes are TRBV6-2 or TRBV6-3 and TRBJ1-5; 8 bases agree with TRBD1. Trimming removed 0 bases from V and 3 bases from J; junction bases left unmatched: 13. Germline-derived CDR1 and CDR2 are MNHEY and SVGEGT. This CDR3 has 19 residues. Here the CDR3 reads CASSYSRTGIGYDNQPQHF. The CDR3 nucleotides read TGTGCCAGCAGTTACTCCCGGACAGGGATCGGATATGACAATCAGCCCCAGCATTTT.

The V call is TRBV2, the J call TRBJ1-6, with a possible D match to TRBD1 (6 bases). The germline V gene has CDR1 SNHLY and CDR2 FYNNEI. V lost 3 bases to trimming and J lost 6 bases, with 9 bases between them. The CDR3 is made up of 14 amino acids. CDR3 loop: CASSDRGSNSPLHF. The CDR3 DNA is TGTGCCAGCAGTGACAGGGGAAGTAATTCACCCCTCCACTTT. The full variable domain, completed using reference TRBV2 and TRBJ1-6, is EPEVTQTPSHQVTQMGQEVILRCVPISNHLYFYWYRQILGQKVEFLVSFYNNEISEKSEIFDDQFSVERPDGSNFTLKIRSTKLEDSAMYFCASSDRGSNSPLHFGNGTRLTVT.

The chain links TRBV6-5 to TRBJ2-5, with D possibly TRBD1 on 5 matching bases. The germline V gene encodes CDR1 MNHEY and CDR2 SVGAGI. CDR3 length: 15 amino acids. V lost 0 bases to trimming and J lost 5 bases, with 13 bases between them. The chain's CDR3 is CASSYSLGDGETQYF. CDR3 DNA sequence: TGTGCCAGCAGTTACTCTCTAGGGGATGGGGAGACCCAGTACTTC.

The chain is built from TRBV10-1 and TRBJ2-7; D remains unclear. CDR1 WNHNN and CDR2 SYGVQD come from the germline V gene (reference sequence). Trimming removed 3 bases from V and 9 bases from J, with 12 bases in between. The CDR3 is 12 amino acids. CDR3 nucleotide sequence: TGCGCCAGCAGTGACCGATCTCAGCGGCAGTACTTC. Amino acid sequence: CASSDRSQRQYF.

The gene calls are TRBV6-6 and TRBJ1-1; tentative D call: TRBD1 (6 bases). V was clipped by 7 bases and J by 1 base, with 10 bases between them. CDR3 length: 13 amino acids. Germline values: CDR1 MNHNY, CDR2 SVGAGI (reference sequence). Here the CDR3 reads CASTQTGNTEAFF. In DNA form, the CDR3 reads TGTGCCAGCACCCAGACAGGGAACACTGAAGCTTTCTTT.

The V and J genes are TRBV6-2 or TRBV6-3 and TRBJ1-5; D gene unclear. V was trimmed by 6 bases and J by 9 bases, leaving 9 bases between them. Germline V gives CDR1 MNHEY, CDR2 SVGEGT. This CDR3 is built from 11 residues. For the CDR3, the DNA is TGTGCCAGCAGCTCCCGGGGGCCCCAGCATTTT. This encodes CASSSRGPQHF.

The J gene is TRBJ1-6, the V gene TRBV12-3 or TRBV12-4; D possibly corresponds to TRBD1 (5 bases). The CDR3 spans 13 residues. V lost 6 bases, J lost 7 bases, and 10 bases lay in between. The CDR3 reads CASSQGNNSPLHF. Written as DNA, the CDR3 is TGTGCCAGCAGCCAGGGCAACAATTCACCCCTCCACTTT.

The chain employs TRBV7-2 and TRBJ1-5, with TRBD1 matching over 7 bases. The junction had 8 bases not matched to a gene; V was cut back by 1 base and J by 11 bases. The CDR3 totals 14 residues. CDR1 SGHTA and CDR2 FQGNSA come from the germline V gene. The CDR3 region has the DNA TGTGCCAGCAGCTTAGGTCGACAGGGTGAGGCCCAGCATTTT. It encodes CASSLGRQGEAQHF.

In regard to this clone: At the DNA level, this CDR3 is encoded by other sequences in the same sample as well. This chain links TRBV6-5 with TRBJ2-7; TRBD2 matches at 14 bases. V dropped 6 bases and J dropped 4; count of bases not matched to a gene: 2. The CDR3 sequence is 14 residues long. The germline V gene has CDR1 MNHEY and CDR2 SVGAGI. CDR3: CASSRTSGRYEQYF. The CDR3 DNA sequence: TGTGCCAGCAGCCGGACTAGCGGGAGGTACGAGCAGTACTTC.

The table lists this clone with a count of one. V is TRBV19 and J is TRBJ2-7; D perhaps matches TRBD2 (5 bases). Germline V gene sequence: CDR1 LNHDA, CDR2 SQIVND (reference sequence). V shed 5 bases and J shed 4 bases, with 18 bases lying between them. This CDR3 spans 15 amino acids. The CDR3 DNA sequence: TGTGCCAGTAGTGCCGAACCTAGCTACTATTACGAGCAGTACTTC. This codes for CASSAEPSYYYEQYF.

CDR3 nucleotides: TGTGCCAGCAGTCCTGGGACAGCCGGCTACACCTTC. Translation: CASSPGTAGYTF. V usage is TRBV12-3 or TRBV12-4 and J usage is TRBJ1-2; 7 nucleotides match TRBD1. The CDR3 is 12 amino acids. V gave up 5 bases and J gave up 8 bases; unmatched junction bases: 5.